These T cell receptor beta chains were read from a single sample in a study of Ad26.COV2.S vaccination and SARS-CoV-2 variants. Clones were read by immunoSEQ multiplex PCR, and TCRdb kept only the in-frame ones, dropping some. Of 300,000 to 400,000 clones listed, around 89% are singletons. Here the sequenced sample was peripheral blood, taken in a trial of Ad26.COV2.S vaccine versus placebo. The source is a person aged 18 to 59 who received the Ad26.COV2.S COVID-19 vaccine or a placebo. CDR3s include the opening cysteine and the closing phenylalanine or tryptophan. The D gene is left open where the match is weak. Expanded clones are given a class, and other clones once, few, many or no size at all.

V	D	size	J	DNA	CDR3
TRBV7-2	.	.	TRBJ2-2	TGTGCCAGCAGCTTAGAACACTTAGCGAACACCGGGGAGCTGTTTTTT	CASSLEHLANTGELFF
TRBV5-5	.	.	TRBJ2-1	TGTGCCAGCAGCTTGTTCGGCAGGAACAATGAGCAGTTCTTC	CASSLFGRNNEQFF
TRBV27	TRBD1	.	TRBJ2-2	TGTGCCAGCAGTCCAGGGACAGTTCGAACCGGGGAGCTGTTTTTT	CASSPGTVRTGELFF
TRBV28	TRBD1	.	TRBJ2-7	TGTGCCAGCAGTTTCGTGGGACAGAACTACGAGCAGTACTTC	CASSFVGQNYEQYF
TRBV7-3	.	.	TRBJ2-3	TGTGCCAGCAGCACCGGGACGACCACAGATACGCAGTATTTT	CASSTGTTTDTQYF
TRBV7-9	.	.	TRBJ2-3	TGTGCCAGCAGCTTAGCTGACTTGCGCACAGATACGCAGTATTTT	CASSLADLRTDTQYF
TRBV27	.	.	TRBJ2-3	TGTGCCAGCAGTTTCGGGGCTTCTCTGCGCGGGATGTCAGATACGCAGTATTTT	CASSFGASLRGMSDTQYF
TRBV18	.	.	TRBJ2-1	TGTGCCAGCTCACCTGCTAGACCCTACAATGAGCAGTTCTTC	CASSPARPYNEQFF
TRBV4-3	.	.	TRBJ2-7	TGCGCCAGCAGCCAAACCGGGTCTGGGCTTTACGAGCAGTACTTC	CASSQTGSGLYEQYF
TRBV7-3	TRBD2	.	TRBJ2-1	TGTGCCAGCAGCCTACTGGGCGGGAGTGGGGTTGAGCAGTTCTTC	CASSLLGGSGVEQFF
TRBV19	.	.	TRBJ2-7	TGTGCCAGTAGCCTCTCCGGGACACTAGGGTCCTACGAGCAGTACTTC	CASSLSGTLGSYEQYF
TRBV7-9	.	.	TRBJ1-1	TGTGCCAGCAGCTTAATGGGTCCGAACACTGAAGCTTTCTTT	CASSLMGPNTEAFF
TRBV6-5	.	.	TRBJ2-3	TGTGCCAGCAGTACGTTGTTGGTGGATACGCAGTATTTT	CASSTLLVDTQYF
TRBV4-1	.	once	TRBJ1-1	TGCGCCAGCAGCGGGACTGGAGCAGGTTTGAACACTGAAGCTTTCTTT	CASSGTGAGLNTEAFF
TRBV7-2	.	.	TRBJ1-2	TGTGCCAGCCCCGGAGGCGGATCCTATGGCTACACCTTC	CASPGGGSYGYTF
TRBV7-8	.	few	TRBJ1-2	TGTGCCAGCAGCTCGGGGGCCAGGGGCGCTACCTATGGCTACACCTTC	CASSSGARGATYGYTF
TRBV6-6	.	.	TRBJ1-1	TGTGCCAGCGCCCGGACTGAAGCTTTCTTT	CASARTEAFF
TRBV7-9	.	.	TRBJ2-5	TGTGCCAGCAGATCCCCCCGCCTCGGGCAGAAACAAGAGACCCAGTACTTC	CASRSPRLGQKQETQYF
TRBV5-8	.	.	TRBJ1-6	TGTGCCAGCAGCCGAGGCGGCAGGGTGGTTTCACCCCTCCACTTT	CASSRGGRVVSPLHF
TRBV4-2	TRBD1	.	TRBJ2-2	TGTGCCAGCAGCCAAGATAGGACAGGGGGCCATGAGTGGTCGGCCGGGGAGCTGTTTTTT	CASSQDRTGGHEWSAGELFF
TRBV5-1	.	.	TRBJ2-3	TGCGCCAGCAGCTTGGACAAACCGCGCACAGATACGCAGTATTTT	CASSLDKPRTDTQYF
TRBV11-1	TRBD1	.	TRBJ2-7	TGTGCCAGCAGATCCGGGACAGGGGTCTACGAGCAGTACTTC	CASRSGTGVYEQYF
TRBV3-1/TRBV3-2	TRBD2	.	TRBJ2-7	TGTGCCAGCAGCCAGGCCCTAGCGGGAGGCTACGAGCAGTACTTC	CASSQALAGGYEQYF
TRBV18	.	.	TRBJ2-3	TGTGCCAGCTCCTCAAGCACAGATACGCAGTATTTT	CASSSSTDTQYF
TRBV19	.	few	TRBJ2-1	TGTGCCAGTGGCTGGATTTACAATGAGCAGTTCTTC	CASGWIYNEQFF
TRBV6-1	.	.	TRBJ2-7	TGTGCCAGCAGTGAAGCGGATTTTGGAGCCTCCTACGAGCAGTACTTC	CASSEADFGASYEQYF
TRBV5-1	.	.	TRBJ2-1	TGCGCCAGCAGCTTGGCCAGTGAGCTGTTCTACAATGAGCAGTTCTTC	CASSLASELFYNEQFF
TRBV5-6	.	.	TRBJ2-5	TGTGCCAGCATCCCAGGTGGGGGTAGGGCAAGGGAGACCCAGTACTTC	CASIPGGGRARETQYF
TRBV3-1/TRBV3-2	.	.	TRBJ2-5	TGTGCCAGCAGACGGACCCGGCCAGGGCTAAGCCCGTACCAAGAGACCCAGTACTTC	CASRRTRPGLSPYQETQYF
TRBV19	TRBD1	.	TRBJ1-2	TGTGCCAGTAAGGGACAGGAGCGCATCTATGGCTACACCTTC	CASKGQERIYGYTF
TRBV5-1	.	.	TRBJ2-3	TGCGCCAGCAGTCGGGACTCAACCTTCACAGATACGCAGTATTTT	CASSRDSTFTDTQYF
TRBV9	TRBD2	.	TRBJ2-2	TGTGCCAGCAGCGTAGGGCACGGGGGGGGCAACACCGGGGAGCTGTTTTTT	CASSVGHGGGNTGELFF
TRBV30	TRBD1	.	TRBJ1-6	TGTGCCTGGAGTGGAGGGGGCGGGTCACCCCTCCACTTT	CAWSGGGGSPLHF
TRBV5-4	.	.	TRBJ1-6	TGTGCCAGCAGCCCGGGGCAGAGCTCCTATAATTCACCCCTCCACTTT	CASSPGQSSYNSPLHF
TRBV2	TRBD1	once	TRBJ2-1	TGTGCCAGCAACAGGGGAGCCTACTACAATGAGCAGTTCTTC	CASNRGAYYNEQFF
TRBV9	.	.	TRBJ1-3	TGTGCCAGCAGCGTAGACAGTACTGGAAACACCATATATTTT	CASSVDSTGNTIYF
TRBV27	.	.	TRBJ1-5	TGTGCCAGCAGTTTAACAGGGAATATCAATCAGCCCCAGCATTTT	CASSLTGNINQPQHF
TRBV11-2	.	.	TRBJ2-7	TGTGCCAGCAGCTTAGGCCCCCGCATCTACGAGCAGTACTTC	CASSLGPRIYEQYF
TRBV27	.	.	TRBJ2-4	TGTGCCAGCAGTCTGGGACTTACAAACATTCAGTACTTC	CASSLGLTNIQYF
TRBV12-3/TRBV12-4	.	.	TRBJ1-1	TGTGCCAGCAGTTTAGAGGTGAACACTGAAGCTTTCTTT	CASSLEVNTEAFF
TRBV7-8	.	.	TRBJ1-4	TGTGCCAGCAGTCTCCTTGGGGACTCTGAAAAACTGTTTTTT	CASSLLGDSEKLFF
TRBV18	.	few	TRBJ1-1	TGTGCCAGCTCACCATTCGGGAGTTCTGAAGCTTTCTTT	CASSPFGSSEAFF
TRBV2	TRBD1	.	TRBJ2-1	TGTGCCAGCAGTCGACAGGGAATCTCCTACAATGAGCAGTTCTTC	CASSRQGISYNEQFF
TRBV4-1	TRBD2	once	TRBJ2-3	TGCGCCAGCAGCCGGGCTGGACTAGCGGGCGGAGATACGCAGTATTTT	CASSRAGLAGGDTQYF
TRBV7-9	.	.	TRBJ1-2	TGTGCCAGCAGCTTAGTTACGCTGAACTATGGCTACACCTTC	CASSLVTLNYGYTF
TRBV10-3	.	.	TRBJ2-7	TGTGCCATCAGGGACACCGCCGACTCCTACGAGCAGTACTTC	CAIRDTADSYEQYF
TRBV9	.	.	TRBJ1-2	TGTGCCAGCAGCGTAGAGGAAGGGGGTCGTTATGGCTACACCTTC	CASSVEEGGRYGYTF
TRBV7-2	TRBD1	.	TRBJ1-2	TGTGCCAGCAGCTTAGATATTGCGGGGACAGTTGGTCGCACCTTC	CASSLDIAGTVGRTF
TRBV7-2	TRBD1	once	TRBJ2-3	TGTGCCAGCAGCTACCAGACAGGGGGAGGCACAGATACGCAGTATTTT	CASSYQTGGGTDTQYF
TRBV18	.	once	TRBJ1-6	TGTGCCAGCTCACCACTAGGCCCCGGGACACGGGACTTCCAGGTCCACTTT	CASSPLGPGTRDFQVHF
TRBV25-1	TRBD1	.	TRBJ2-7	TGTGCCAGCAGGGGGACAGACTCCTACGAGCAGTACTTC	CASRGTDSYEQYF
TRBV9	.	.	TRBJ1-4	TGTGCCAGCAGCGTAGATTCAGGGGATAATGAAAAACTGTTTTTT	CASSVDSGDNEKLFF
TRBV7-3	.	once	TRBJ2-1	TGTGCCAGCAGCTTAAAGGGGTTGAATGAGCAGTTCTTC	CASSLKGLNEQFF
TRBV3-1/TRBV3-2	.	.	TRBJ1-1	TGTGCCAGCGGACTCCCCGGGGGAGAGAACACTGAAGCTTTCTTT	CASGLPGGENTEAFF
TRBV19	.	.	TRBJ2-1	TGTGCCAGTAGTCCCAAGACTTACAATGAGCAGTTCTTC	CASSPKTYNEQFF
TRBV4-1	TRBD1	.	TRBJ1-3	TGCGCCAGCAGCCAAAGGGACAGGGGGTTATTTGGAAACACCATATATTTT	CASSQRDRGLFGNTIYF
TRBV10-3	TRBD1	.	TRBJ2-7	TGTGCCATCAGTGAGCAGGGGGCCTACGAGCAGTACTTC	CAISEQGAYEQYF
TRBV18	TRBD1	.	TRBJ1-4	TGTGCCAGCTCCCCGCCTGGACAGGGGGACGAAAAACTGTTTTTT	CASSPPGQGDEKLFF